This T cell receptor (beta chain) stems from a study of tumor and adjacent non-tumor tissue in lung cancer. A modified ARM-PCR protocol with three rounds of nested PCR amplified TCRbeta. TCRdb itself ran the multiplex PCR reads through MiXCR, one entry per CDR3 protein. In the table there are roughly 140,000 distinct CDR3 sequences, around 66% of which are singletons. This sample's RNA came from whole unsorted tissue. Chemotherapy-naive patients with new lung cancer underwent thoracic surgery in China, August–late 2014. For this clonotype: One junction end disagrees with the germline gene, perhaps due to a read error.

This sequence originates from a man between 60 and 75 years old with small cell lung cancer. What was sequenced was lung tumor tissue.

The chain's CDR3 is CASSSRAYNERFF. The CDR3 DNA reads as TGTGCCAGCAGTTCCAGGGCCTACAATGAGCGGTTCTTC. The genes are TRBV6-2 or TRBV6-3 and TRBJ2-1, with D tentatively TRBD1 (5 bases). This CDR3 has 13 residues. Germline V gene lookup returns CDR1 MNHEY and CDR2 SVGEGT.